The 5 T cell receptor beta chains below come from one sample, sequenced in a study of radiation and T cells in renal cell carcinoma (dated by TCRdb to about 2020). The time point label on this specimen signifies: tumor resected at nephrectomy. Reading the label with the study, this specimen's treatment or condition is: 15 Gy SBRT to primary tumor, nephrectomy 4 weeks later. Library generation was performed with the immunoSEQ multiplex PCR assay. TCRdb retrieved this table from immuneACCESS and kept in-frame rearrangements only. Not all clones are present; in checked studies, unresolved V genes account for under half, and no reason is known for the remainder. The sample includes about 12,000 clones, with 33% observed a single time. The top ten clones comprise over 15% of the sample. This material consisted of tumor tissue, taken from a patient whose treatment included radiotherapy and nephrectomy. These receptor sequences come from a man aged 60 to 75 with renal cell carcinoma.

The V gene is TRBV29-1, the J gene TRBJ2-4, with D unclear. Germline V lookup: CDR1 SQVTM, CDR2 ANQGSEA. Trimming took 6 bases from V and 2 from J, leaving 2 bases between them. This CDR3 is 10 amino acids long. The CDR3: CSVTKNIQYF. DNA of the CDR3: TGCAGCGTAACCAAAAACATTCAGTACTTC.

The chain joins TRBV7-2 to TRBJ2-1; 7 bases are a match to TRBD1. Trimming at V came to 3 bases and at J to 12 bases, leaving 14 bases not matched to a gene. The germline V gene encodes CDR1 SGHTA and CDR2 FQGNSA. The CDR3 loop spans 15 amino acids. The CDR3 DNA reads as TGTGCCAGCAGCTTCAGGGACAGTCTAAAGGTGGGGCAGTTCTTC. This translates into CASSFRDSLKVGQFF.

The V call is TRBV7-6, the J call TRBJ1-2; no clear D. The CDR3 is 14 residues long. The V end was cut by 2 bases, the J end by 2 bases, with 9 bases between. The germline V gene encodes CDR1 SGHVS and CDR2 FNYEAQ. This CDR3 is CASSLREGNYGYTF. The CDR3 region has the DNA TGTGCCAGCAGCTTAAGGGAGGGAAACTATGGCTACACCTTC. Drawing the rest from reference TRBV7-6 and TRBJ1-2, the complete variable domain is GAGVSQSPRYKVTKRGQDVALRCDPISGHVSLYWYRQALGQGPEFLTYFNYEAQQDKSGLPNDRFSAERPEGSISTLTIQRTEQRDSAMYRCASSLREGNYGYTFGSGTRLTVV.

The table lists this clone with a few counts. The V call is TRBV4-3, the J call TRBJ2-3; possible D gene TRBD1, 6 bases. Trimming pared 2 bases from V and 0 bases from J, leaving 9 bases between. Per the germline V gene, CDR1 is LGHNA and CDR2 is YSLEER. The CDR3 is 15 amino acids. The CDR3 nucleotides are TGCGCCAGCAGCCAAAACAGGGATAGCACAGATACGCAGTATTTT. It translates to CASSQNRDSTDTQYF.

The rearrangement uses TRBV5-1 and TRBJ2-1, with D possibly matching TRBD2 (5 bases). CDR3 length equals 12 residues. Deletions cut 7 bases from V and 4 bases from J, with 9 bases between. Germline V CDR1 and CDR2: SGHRS, YFSETQ. This CDR3 is CASSSGYNEQFF. As DNA, the CDR3 is TGCGCCAGCTCAAGCGGTTACAATGAGCAGTTCTTC.